This T cell receptor beta chain was sequenced during a study of blood T cell repertoires in COVID-19. Study-wide background: The origin of the acute and convalescent COVID-19 samples was the United States, Italy and Spain.

The data were produced by immunoSEQ multiplex PCR, yet TCRdb's version contains in-frame clones alone and is incomplete. Of 200,000 to 250,000 clones in the sample, 70% to 90% were seen once. Trimming removed 1 base from V and 8 bases from J; junction bases left unmatched: 4. The CDR3 has 14 residues. From germline, CDR1 is SGHTA and CDR2 FQGNSA. This chain connects TRBV7-2 to TRBJ2-1; 8 nucleotides line up with TRBD2. This sequence was found in a man aged 45-65 years who had recovered from COVID-19. The sequenced material came from peripheral blood. The CDR3 DNA follows: TGTGCCAGCAGCTTAGGAGCGGGAGTTGATGAGCAGTTCTTC. Translated, it gives CASSLGAGVDEQFF.